This TCR beta chain was captured in a study of Graves' ophthalmopathy and Graves' hyperthyroidism. TCR beta CDR3 amplification used RNA transcripts. HTBI primers served in a first-round RT-PCR, which a second-round multiplex PCR followed. TCRdb re-derived calls from the multiplex PCR reads in MiXCR, one entry per CDR3 protein. The sample lists under 200,000 distinct CDR3 sequences, over 35% seen once, with about 6% in the top ten. V lost 0 bases and J lost 4, with 6 bases in between. The CDR3 runs 13 residues. From germline, CDR1 is LGHDT and CDR2 YNNKEL (reference sequence). The table lists this clonotype with many counts.

V usage is TRBV3-1 and J usage is TRBJ1-2; D not certain. The sequencing input was peripheral blood. The TCR originated in a woman aged 40 to 55 with Graves' ophthalmopathy. In DNA form, the CDR3 reads TGTGCCAGCAGCCAAGATATAAGCTATGGCTACACCTTC. It specifies CASSQDISYGYTF. Full variable domain (missing parts from reference TRBV3-1 and TRBJ1-2): DTAVSQTPKYLVTQMGNDKSIKCEQNLGHDTMYWYKQDSKKFLKIMFSYNNKELIINETVPNRFSPKSPDKAHLNLHINSLELGDSAVYFCASSQDISYGYTFGSGTRLTVV.